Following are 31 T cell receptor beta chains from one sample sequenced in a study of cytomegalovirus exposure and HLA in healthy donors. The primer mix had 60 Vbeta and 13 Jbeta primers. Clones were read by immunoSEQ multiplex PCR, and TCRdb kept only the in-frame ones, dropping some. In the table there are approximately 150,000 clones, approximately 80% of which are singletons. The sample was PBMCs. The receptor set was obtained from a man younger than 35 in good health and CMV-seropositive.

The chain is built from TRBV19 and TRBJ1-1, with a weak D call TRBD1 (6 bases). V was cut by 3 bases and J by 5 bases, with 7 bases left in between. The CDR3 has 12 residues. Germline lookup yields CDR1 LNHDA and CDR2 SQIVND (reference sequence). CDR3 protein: CASSIGTTEAFF. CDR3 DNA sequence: TGTGCCAGTAGTATCGGGACAACTGAAGCTTTCTTT.

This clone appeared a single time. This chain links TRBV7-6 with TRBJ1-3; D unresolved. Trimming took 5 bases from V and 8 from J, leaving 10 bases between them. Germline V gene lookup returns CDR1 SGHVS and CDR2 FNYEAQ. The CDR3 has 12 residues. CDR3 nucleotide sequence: TGTGCCAGCAGCGCCCTGGGAGACACCATATATTTT. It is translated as CASSALGDTIYF.

The chain's CDR3 is CASSFDRANSPLHF. CDR3 DNA: TGTGCCAGTAGTTTCGACAGGGCTAATTCACCCCTCCACTTT. The chain employs TRBV19 and TRBJ1-6, with 7 bases identical to TRBD1. This CDR3 spans 14 amino acids. J lost 6 bases, V lost 5 bases, and 4 bases had no gene match. Germline CDR1 and CDR2: LNHDA and SQIVND (reference sequence). Based on the CDR3 plus reference TRBV19 and TRBJ1-6, the full variable domain is DGGITQSPKYLFRKEGQNVTLSCEQNLNHDAMYWYRQDPGQGLRLIYYSQIVNDFQKGDIAEGYSVSREKKESFPLTVTSAQKNPTAFYLCASSFDRANSPLHFGNGTRLTVT.

CDR3 in amino acids: CASSLRDNTEAFF. The CDR3 coding sequence is TGTGCCAGCAGTCTGCGGGACAACACTGAAGCTTTCTTT. This chain connects TRBV27 to TRBJ1-1, with a weak D call TRBD1 (5 bases). The length of the CDR3 is 13 residues. Trimming left V 5 bases short and J 2 bases short, with 9 bases between. CDR1 is MNHEY and CDR2 is SMNVEV in the germline V gene (reference sequence).

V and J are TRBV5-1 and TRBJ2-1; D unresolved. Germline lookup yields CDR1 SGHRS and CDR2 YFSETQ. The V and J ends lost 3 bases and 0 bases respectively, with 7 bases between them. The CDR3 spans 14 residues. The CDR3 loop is CASSSPGSYNEQFF. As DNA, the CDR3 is TGCGCCAGCAGCTCCCCGGGCTCCTACAATGAGCAGTTCTTC.

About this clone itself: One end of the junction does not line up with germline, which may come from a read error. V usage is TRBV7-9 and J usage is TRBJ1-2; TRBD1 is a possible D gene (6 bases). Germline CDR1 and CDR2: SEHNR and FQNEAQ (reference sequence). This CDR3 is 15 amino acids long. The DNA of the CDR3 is TGTTCCAGCAGCTTAGAGGACAGACGGCACTATGGCTACACCTTC. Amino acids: CSSSLEDRRHYGYTF. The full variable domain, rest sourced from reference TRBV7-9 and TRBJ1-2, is DTGVSQNPRHKITKRGQNVTFRCDPISEHNRLYWYRQTLGQGPEFLTYFQNEAQLEKSRLLSDRFSAERPKGSFSTLEIQRTEQGDSAMYLCSSSLEDRRHYGYTFGSGTRLTVV.

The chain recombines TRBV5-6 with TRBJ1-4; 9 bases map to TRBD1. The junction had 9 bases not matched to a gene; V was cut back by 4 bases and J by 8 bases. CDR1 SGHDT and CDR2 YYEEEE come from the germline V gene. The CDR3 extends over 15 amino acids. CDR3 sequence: CASSKLSGTGEKLFF. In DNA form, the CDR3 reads TGTGCCAGCAGCAAGCTCTCCGGGACAGGGGAAAAACTGTTTTTT.

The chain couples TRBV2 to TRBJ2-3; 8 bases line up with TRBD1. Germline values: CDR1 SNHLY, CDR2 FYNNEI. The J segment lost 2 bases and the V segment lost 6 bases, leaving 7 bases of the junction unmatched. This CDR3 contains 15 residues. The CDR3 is CASSAGTGTTDTQYF. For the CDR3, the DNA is TGTGCCAGCAGCGCCGGGACAGGCACCACAGATACGCAGTATTTT. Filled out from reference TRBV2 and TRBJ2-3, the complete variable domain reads EPEVTQTPSHQVTQMGQEVILRCVPISNHLYFYWYRQILGQKVEFLVSFYNNEISEKSEIFDDQFSVERPDGSNFTLKIRSTKLEDSAMYFCASSAGTGTTDTQYFGPGTRLTVL.

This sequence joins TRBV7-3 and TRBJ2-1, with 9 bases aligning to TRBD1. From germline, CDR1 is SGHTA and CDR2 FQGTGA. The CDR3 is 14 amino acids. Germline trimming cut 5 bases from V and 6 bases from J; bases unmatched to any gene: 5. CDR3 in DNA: TGTGCCAGCAGCCCGGGACAGGGATTCAATGAGCAGTTCTTC. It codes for CASSPGQGFNEQFF.

The CDR3 nucleotides are TGTGCCAGCAGGCCCCTCCGCGGCACTGAAGCTTTCTTT. Its protein product is CASRPLRGTEAFF. The rearrangement links TRBV5-6 to TRBJ1-1; D uncertain. The V and J ends lost 5 bases and 4 bases respectively, with 12 bases between them. The CDR3 spans 13 residues. Germline assignment: CDR1 SGHDT and CDR2 YYEEEE.

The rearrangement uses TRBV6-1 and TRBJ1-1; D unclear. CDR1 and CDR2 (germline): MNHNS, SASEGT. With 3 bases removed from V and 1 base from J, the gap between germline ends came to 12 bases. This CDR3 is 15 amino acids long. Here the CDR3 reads CASSDEAAENTEAFF. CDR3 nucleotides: TGTGCCAGCAGTGACGAGGCGGCCGAGAACACTGAAGCTTTCTTT.

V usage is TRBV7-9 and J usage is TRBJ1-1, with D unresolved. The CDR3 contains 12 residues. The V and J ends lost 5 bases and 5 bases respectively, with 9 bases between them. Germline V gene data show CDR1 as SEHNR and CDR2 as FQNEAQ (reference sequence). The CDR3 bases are TGTGCCAGCAGCCGGGAGGTGACTGAAGCTTTCTTT. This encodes CASSREVTEAFF. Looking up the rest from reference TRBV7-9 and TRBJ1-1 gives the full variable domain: DTGVSQNPRHKITKRGQNVTFRCDPISEHNRLYWYRQTLGQGPEFLTYFQNEAQLEKSRLLSDRFSAERPKGSFSTLEIQRTEQGDSAMYLCASSREVTEAFFGQGTRLTVV.

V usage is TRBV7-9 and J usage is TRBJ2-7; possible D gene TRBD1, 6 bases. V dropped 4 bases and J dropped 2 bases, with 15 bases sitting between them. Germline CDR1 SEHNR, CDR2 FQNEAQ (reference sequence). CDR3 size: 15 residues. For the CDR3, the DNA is TGTGCCAGCAGCTCCCGGGACAAGTCGACCTACGAGCAGTACTTC. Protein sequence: CASSSRDKSTYEQYF.

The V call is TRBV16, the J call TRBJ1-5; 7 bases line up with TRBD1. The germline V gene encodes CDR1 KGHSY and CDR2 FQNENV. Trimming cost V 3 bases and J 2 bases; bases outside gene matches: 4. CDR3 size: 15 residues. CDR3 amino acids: CASSQRGLGNQPQHF. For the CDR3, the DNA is TGTGCCAGCAGCCAGAGGGGGCTAGGCAATCAGCCCCAGCATTTT.

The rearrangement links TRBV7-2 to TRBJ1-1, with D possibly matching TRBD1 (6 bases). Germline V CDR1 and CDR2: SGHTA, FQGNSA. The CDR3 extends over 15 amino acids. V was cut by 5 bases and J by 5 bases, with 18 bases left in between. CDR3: CASSLQHNRETEAFF. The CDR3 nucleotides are TGTGCCAGCAGCCTACAACACAACAGGGAAACTGAAGCTTTCTTT.

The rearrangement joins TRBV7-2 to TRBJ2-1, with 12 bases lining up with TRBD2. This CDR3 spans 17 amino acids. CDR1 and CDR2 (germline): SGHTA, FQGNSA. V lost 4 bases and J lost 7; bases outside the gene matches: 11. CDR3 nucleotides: TGTGCCAGCAGCTACCATATTCTAGCGGGGGGGCGGAATGAGCAGTTCTTC. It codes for CASSYHILAGGRNEQFF.

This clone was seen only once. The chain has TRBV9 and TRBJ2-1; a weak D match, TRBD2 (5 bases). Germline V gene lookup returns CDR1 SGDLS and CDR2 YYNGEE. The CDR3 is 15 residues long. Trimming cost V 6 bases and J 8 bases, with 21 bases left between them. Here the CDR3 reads CASTLITSVSHEQFF. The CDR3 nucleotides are TGTGCCAGCACCCTTATCACTAGTGTGAGTCATGAGCAGTTCTTC.

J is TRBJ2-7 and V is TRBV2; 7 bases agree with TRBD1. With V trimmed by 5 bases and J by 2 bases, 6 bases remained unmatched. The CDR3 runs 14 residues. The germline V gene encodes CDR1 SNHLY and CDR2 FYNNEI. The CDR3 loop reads CASSPGDRAYEQYF. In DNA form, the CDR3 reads TGTGCCAGCAGTCCTGGGGACAGAGCCTACGAGCAGTACTTC. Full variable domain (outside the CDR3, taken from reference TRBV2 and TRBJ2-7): EPEVTQTPSHQVTQMGQEVILRCVPISNHLYFYWYRQILGQKVEFLVSFYNNEISEKSEIFDDQFSVERPDGSNFTLKIRSTKLEDSAMYFCASSPGDRAYEQYFGPGTRLTVT.

The CDR3 region is CASSLRTGAYEQYF. The CDR3 coding sequence is TGTGCCAGCAGTTTAAGGACAGGAGCCTACGAGCAGTACTTC. The V call is TRBV27, the J call TRBJ2-7; 7 bases agree with TRBD1. Germline V gene lookup returns CDR1 MNHEY and CDR2 SMNVEV (reference sequence). After removal of 2 bases from V and 2 bases from J, the junction contained 3 bases not matched to a gene. This CDR3 has 14 residues.

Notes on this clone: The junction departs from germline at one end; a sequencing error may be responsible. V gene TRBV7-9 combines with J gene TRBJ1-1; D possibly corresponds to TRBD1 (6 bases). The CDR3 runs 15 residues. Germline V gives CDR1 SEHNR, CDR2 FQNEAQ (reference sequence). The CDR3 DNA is TGTTCCAGCAGCACGACGAACAGGGTAAACACTGAAGCTTTCTTT. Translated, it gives CSSSTTNRVNTEAFF.

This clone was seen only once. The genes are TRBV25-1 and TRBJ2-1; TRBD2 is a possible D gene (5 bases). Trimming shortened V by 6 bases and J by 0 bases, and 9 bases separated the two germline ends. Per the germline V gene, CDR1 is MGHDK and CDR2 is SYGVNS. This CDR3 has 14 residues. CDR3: CASSGVRSYNEQFF. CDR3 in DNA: TGTGCCAGCAGCGGGGTTCGCTCCTACAATGAGCAGTTCTTC.

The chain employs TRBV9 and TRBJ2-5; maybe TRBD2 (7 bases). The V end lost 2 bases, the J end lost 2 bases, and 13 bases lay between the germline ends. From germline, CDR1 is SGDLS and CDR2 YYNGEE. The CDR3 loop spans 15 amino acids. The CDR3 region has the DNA TGTGCCAGCAGCGTGGGCGGGGGCCTTCAAGAGACCCAGTACTTC. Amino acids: CASSVGGGLQETQYF.

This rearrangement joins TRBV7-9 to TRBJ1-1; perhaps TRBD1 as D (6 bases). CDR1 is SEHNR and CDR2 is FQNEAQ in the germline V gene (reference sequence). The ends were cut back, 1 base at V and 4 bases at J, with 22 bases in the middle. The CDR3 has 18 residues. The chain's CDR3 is CASSLGADRSGFITEAFF. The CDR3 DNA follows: TGTGCCAGCAGCTTAGGGGCCGACAGGTCAGGTTTCATCACTGAAGCTTTCTTT.

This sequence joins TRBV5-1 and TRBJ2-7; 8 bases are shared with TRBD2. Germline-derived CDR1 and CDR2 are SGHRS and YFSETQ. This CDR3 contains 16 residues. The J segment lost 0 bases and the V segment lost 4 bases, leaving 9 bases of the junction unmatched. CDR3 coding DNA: TGCGCCAGCAGCGAGGAACTAGCGGACAACTCCTACGAGCAGTACTTC. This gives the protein CASSEELADNSYEQYF.

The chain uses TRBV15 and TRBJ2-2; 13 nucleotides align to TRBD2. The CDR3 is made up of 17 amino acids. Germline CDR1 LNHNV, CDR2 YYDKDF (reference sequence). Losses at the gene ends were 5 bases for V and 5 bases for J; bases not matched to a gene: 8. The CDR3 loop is CATSDPGLAGYTGELFF. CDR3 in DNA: TGTGCCACCAGCGACCCGGGACTAGCGGGATATACCGGGGAGCTGTTTTTT.

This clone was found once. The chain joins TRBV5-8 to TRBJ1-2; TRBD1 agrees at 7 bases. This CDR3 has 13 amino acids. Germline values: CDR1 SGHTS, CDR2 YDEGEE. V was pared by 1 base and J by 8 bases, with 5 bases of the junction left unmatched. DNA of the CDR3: TGTGCCAGCAGCTTGACAGGGGATGAAGGCTACACCTTC. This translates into CASSLTGDEGYTF.

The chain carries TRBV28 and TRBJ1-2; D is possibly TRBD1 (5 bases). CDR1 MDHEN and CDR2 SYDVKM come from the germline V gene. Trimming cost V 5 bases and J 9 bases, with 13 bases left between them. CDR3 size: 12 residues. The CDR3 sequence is CASSLGRGRYTF. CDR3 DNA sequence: TGTGCCAGCAGTCTAGGGAGGGGTCGCTACACCTTC.

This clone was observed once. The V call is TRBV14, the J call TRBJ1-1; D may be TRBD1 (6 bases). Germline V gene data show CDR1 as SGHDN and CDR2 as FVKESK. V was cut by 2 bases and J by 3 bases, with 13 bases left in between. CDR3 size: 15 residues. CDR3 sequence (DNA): TGTGCCAGCAGCCAATACAGGGAGAAGGACACTGAAGCTTTCTTT. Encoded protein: CASSQYREKDTEAFF. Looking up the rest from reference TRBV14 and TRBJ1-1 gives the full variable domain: EAGVTQFPSHSVIEKGQTVTLRCDPISGHDNLYWYRRVMGKEIKFLLHFVKESKQDESGMPNNRFLAERTGGTYSTLKVQPAELEDSGVYFCASSQYREKDTEAFFGQGTRLTVV.

CDR3 nucleotide sequence: TGTGCCAGCAGCGGGACTAGCGCGACCAATGAGCAGTTCTTC. It encodes CASSGTSATNEQFF. The chain carries TRBV7-9 and TRBJ2-1; TRBD2 agrees at 10 bases. V lost 5 bases and J lost 6; bases outside the gene matches: 4. The CDR3 spans 14 residues. Germline CDR1 SEHNR, CDR2 FQNEAQ (reference sequence).

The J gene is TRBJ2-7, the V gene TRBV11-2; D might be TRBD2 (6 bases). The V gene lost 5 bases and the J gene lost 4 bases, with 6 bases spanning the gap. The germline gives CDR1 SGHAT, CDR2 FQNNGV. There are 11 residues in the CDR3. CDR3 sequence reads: CASSLAYEQYF. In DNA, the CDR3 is TGTGCCAGCAGCCTAGCGTACGAGCAGTACTTC. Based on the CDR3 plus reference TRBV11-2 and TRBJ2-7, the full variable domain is EAGVAQSPRYKIIEKRQSVAFWCNPISGHATLYWYQQILGQGPKLLIQFQNNGVVDDSQLPKDRFSAERLKGVDSTLKIQPAKLEDSAVYLCASSLAYEQYFGPGTRLTVT.

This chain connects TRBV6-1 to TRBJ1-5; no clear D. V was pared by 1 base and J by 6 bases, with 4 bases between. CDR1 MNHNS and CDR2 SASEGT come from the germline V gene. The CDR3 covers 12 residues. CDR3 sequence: CASSEGAQPQHF. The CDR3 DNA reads TGTGCCAGCAGTGAAGGAGCTCAGCCCCAGCATTTT.